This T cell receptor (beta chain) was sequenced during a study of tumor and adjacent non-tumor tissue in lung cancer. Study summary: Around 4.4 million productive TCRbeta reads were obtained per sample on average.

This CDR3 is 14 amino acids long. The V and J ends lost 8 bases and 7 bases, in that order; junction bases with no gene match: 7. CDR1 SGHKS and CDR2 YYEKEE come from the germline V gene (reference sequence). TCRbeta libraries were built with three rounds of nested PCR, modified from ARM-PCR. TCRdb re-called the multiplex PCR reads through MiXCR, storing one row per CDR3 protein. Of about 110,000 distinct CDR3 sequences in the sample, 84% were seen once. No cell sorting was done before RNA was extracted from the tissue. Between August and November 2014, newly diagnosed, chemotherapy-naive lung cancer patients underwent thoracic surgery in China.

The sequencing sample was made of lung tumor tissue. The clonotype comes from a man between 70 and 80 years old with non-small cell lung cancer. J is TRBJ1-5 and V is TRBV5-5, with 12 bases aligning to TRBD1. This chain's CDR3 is CASGRDRGRQPQHF. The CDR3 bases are TGTGCCAGTGGCCGGGACAGGGGGCGACAGCCCCAGCATTTT.